Below, 18 T cell receptor beta chains from the same sample are listed, as sequenced in a study of Ad26.COV2.S vaccination and SARS-CoV-2 variants. Libraries were prepared by immunoSEQ multiplex PCR; TCRdb keeps only in-frame clonotypes and omits some of them. The data contain a few hundred thousand clones, around 91% of them singletons. Treatment here: roughly 20 received Ad26.COV2.S at low or high dose, single or two shots; about five received placebo; per-sample allocation not given. Repertoires come from day 63 after the first vaccine or placebo injection. This sample comprised peripheral blood, obtained in a trial of Ad26.COV2.S vaccine versus placebo. The receptor source for this set is a person between 18 and 59 years old who received the Ad26.COV2.S COVID-19 vaccine or a placebo.

The chain has TRBV2 and TRBJ2-1; no firm D call. The CDR3 runs 17 residues. In germline, CDR1 is SNHLY, CDR2 FYNNEI. The germline V and J ends were trimmed by 3 bases and 6 bases, with 21 bases remaining between them. CDR3 residues: CASSEDLRLFRPNEQFF. As DNA, the CDR3 is TGTGCCAGCAGTGAGGATTTACGACTTTTCCGTCCCAATGAGCAGTTCTTC.

The chain couples TRBV25-1 to TRBJ2-1; D unclear. The V end lost 1 base, the J end lost 5 bases, and 9 bases lay between the germline ends. The length of the CDR3 is 14 residues. Germline CDR1 MGHDK, CDR2 SYGVNS. CDR3 bases: TGTGCCAGCAGTGAATCAGAGTGGGACAATGAGCAGTTCTTC. It is translated as CASSESEWDNEQFF. Full variable domain (missing parts from reference TRBV25-1 and TRBJ2-1): EADIYQTPRYLVIGTGKKITLECSQTMGHDKMYWYQQDPGMELHLIHYSYGVNSTEKGDLSSESTVSRIRTEHFPLTLESARPSHTSQYLCASSESEWDNEQFFGPGTRLTVL.

The J gene is TRBJ2-7, the V gene TRBV6-1, with D unresolved. V was shortened by 1 base and J by 2 bases, with 9 bases between the two germline ends. CDR3 size: 14 residues. The germline gives CDR1 MNHNS, CDR2 SASEGT. CDR3: CASSEGNTAYEQYF. Here the CDR3 DNA reads TGTGCCAGCAGTGAAGGAAATACGGCCTACGAGCAGTACTTC.

The V and J genes are TRBV9 and TRBJ2-2, with 7 bases that match TRBD1. CDR1 and CDR2 (germline): SGDLS, YYNGEE. Losses at the gene ends were 4 bases for V and 4 bases for J; bases not matched to a gene: 10. The CDR3 extends over 16 amino acids. In DNA, the CDR3 is TGTGCCAGCAGCCCGACAGGGAAGTGGAGCACCGGGGAGCTGTTTTTT. It is translated as CASSPTGKWSTGELFF.

This rearrangement joins TRBV28 to TRBJ1-5; 11 bases are a match to TRBD1. CDR1 is MDHEN and CDR2 is SYDVKM in the germline V gene. CDR3 size: 18 residues. V trimming: 3 bases; J trimming: 3 bases; junction bases outside the gene matches: 10. For the CDR3, the DNA is TGTGCCAGCAGTTTTTCGGACAGGGGGCGCAAAGCCAATCAGCCCCAGCATTTT. This gives the protein CASSFSDRGRKANQPQHF.

This sequence joins TRBV6-2 or TRBV6-3 and TRBJ2-1, with 9 positions matching TRBD2. The CDR3 consists of 14 residues. The V gene's germline CDR1 is MNHEY and CDR2 SVGEGT. The ends lost 5 bases at V and 9 bases at J; junction bases unmatched: 8. The CDR3 is CASSRGLASSEQFF. The DNA of the CDR3 is TGTGCCAGCAGTAGGGGACTAGCTTCATCTGAGCAGTTCTTC.

The V and J genes are TRBV30 and TRBJ2-1; D gene uncertain. This CDR3 spans 15 amino acids. V was shortened by 0 bases and J by 9 bases, with 18 bases between the two germline ends. Germline CDR1 and CDR2: GTSNPN and SVGIG (reference sequence). As DNA, the CDR3 is TGTGCCTGGAGTGTCCGACATGGTACCCTGCCTGAGCAGTTCTTC. It encodes CAWSVRHGTLPEQFF.

The chain joins TRBV5-6 to TRBJ1-6, with a possible D match to TRBD1 (5 bases). V dropped 3 bases and J dropped 7 bases, with 17 bases sitting between them. CDR3 length equals 16 residues. The germline V gene encodes CDR1 SGHDT and CDR2 YYEEEE. For the CDR3, the DNA is TGTGCCAGCAGCTCCCTTGGGGCAGGGCAAAATTCACCCCTCCACTTT. Translated: CASSSLGAGQNSPLHF.

The chain joins TRBV12-3 or TRBV12-4 to TRBJ2-7; 7 nucleotides match TRBD2. Trimming removed 2 bases from V and 7 bases from J; junction bases left unmatched: 5. CDR3 length: 13 amino acids. The CDR3: CASSLQRDREQYF. In DNA, the CDR3 is TGTGCCAGCAGTTTACAGCGGGATAGGGAGCAGTACTTC.

This clone appeared once. This sequence joins TRBV28 and TRBJ2-2; no reliable D call. CDR3 length: 13 amino acids. V gave up 6 bases and J gave up 7 bases, with 12 bases separating them. Germline loops: CDR1 MDHEN, CDR2 SYDVKM. The CDR3 loop reads CASRWTPFGELFF. As DNA, the CDR3 is TGTGCCAGCAGGTGGACCCCATTCGGGGAGCTGTTTTTT.

The V call is TRBV5-1, the J call TRBJ1-2, with unresolved D. The CDR3 has 13 residues. Germline CDR1 is SGHRS and CDR2 is YFSETQ. V was shortened by 0 bases and J by 5 bases, with 8 bases between the two germline ends. CDR3 bases: TGCGCCAGCAGCTTGGACAAGGGTTATGGCTACACCTTC. Amino acids: CASSLDKGYGYTF.

The V gene is TRBV28, the J gene TRBJ2-2; D is perhaps TRBD1 (6 bases). The CDR3 loop spans 17 amino acids. Trimming cost V 3 bases and J 4 bases, with 18 bases left between them. The germline V gene has CDR1 MDHEN and CDR2 SYDVKM. This chain's CDR3 is CASSLEQGAVITGELFF. CDR3 DNA sequence: TGTGCCAGCAGTTTGGAACAGGGTGCCGTAATCACCGGGGAGCTGTTTTTT.

J is TRBJ2-1 and V is TRBV6-5; 9 positions agree with TRBD1. From germline, CDR1 is MNHEY and CDR2 SVGAGI. The CDR3 length is 13 residues. V shed 8 bases and J 8 bases; nucleotides not matched to a gene: 7. CDR3 protein: CASGRTGEDEQFF. Here the CDR3 DNA reads TGTGCCAGCGGTAGGACAGGGGAGGATGAGCAGTTCTTC.

This chain links TRBV6-1 with TRBJ1-4, with D perhaps matching TRBD1 (6 bases). Germline lookup yields CDR1 MNHNS and CDR2 SASEGT. V was clipped by 2 bases and J by 7 bases, with 8 bases between them. The CDR3 is 13 residues long. The CDR3 bases are TGTGCCAGCAGTGAACCGGGGGCTGAAAAACTGTTTTTT. It specifies CASSEPGAEKLFF.

CDR3 nucleotide sequence: TGTGCCAGCTCACCACTACCTCCAGAGGGCGAGCAGTACTTC. Residues: CASSPLPPEGEQYF. The chain uses TRBV18 and TRBJ2-7, with D maybe TRBD2 (5 bases). CDR3 length equals 14 residues. From germline, CDR1 is KGHSH and CDR2 LQKENI. Deletions cut 1 base from V and 6 bases from J, with 13 bases between.

CDR3 DNA: TGTGCCAGCAGTTACGAACCCCTTGCAACTAATGAAAAACTGTTTTTT. Residues: CASSYEPLATNEKLFF. This chain uses TRBV6-5 with TRBJ1-4, with unresolved D. There are 16 residues in the CDR3. Germline lookup yields CDR1 MNHEY and CDR2 SVGAGI. Between the trimmed V and J ends, which lost 2 bases and 0 bases, there was a span of 10 bases.

In nucleotides, the CDR3 is TGTGCCAGCAGCGCCCCGGGACAGGGGACTTACGAGCAGTACTTC. Amino acids: CASSAPGQGTYEQYF. The chain has TRBV7-9 and TRBJ2-7; 10 nucleotides agree with TRBD1. The V gene end was trimmed by 5 bases and the J gene end by 4 bases; junction bases not matched to a gene: 8. Looked up from germline, CDR1 is SEHNR and CDR2 is FQNEAQ (reference sequence). The CDR3 is made up of 15 amino acids.

The CDR3 here is CASSLVTGMSSGANVLTF. The CDR3 coding sequence is TGTGCCAGCAGCTTAGTCACAGGAATGAGCTCTGGGGCCAACGTCCTGACTTTC. This chain links TRBV7-6 with TRBJ2-6; D possibly corresponds to TRBD1 (5 bases). The CDR3 contains 18 residues. CDR1 and CDR2 from the germline V gene are SGHVS and FNYEAQ. The germline V and J ends were trimmed by 1 base and 0 bases, with 13 bases remaining between them.